This TCR beta chain was identified during a study of blood T cell repertoires in COVID-19. Whole-study context: The samples span acute and convalescent COVID-19 from the United States, Italy and Spain. From T cells, B-cell-depleted T cells, or PBMCs came the material, which was cDNA or gDNA.

J was trimmed by 0 bases and V by 5 bases; bases with no gene match: 4. The germline gives CDR1 MNHEY, CDR2 SVGEGT. This CDR3 comprises 15 residues. In the authors' methods: The authors estimated nucleated cell counts from reference gene primer amplification. Sequenced by immunoSEQ multiplex PCR; TCRdb stores in-frame clones only, minus some. V and J calls and clone size are those listed in that table; D and trimming were worked out from the DNA. The data contain 250,000 to 300,000 clones, roughly nine tenths of them seen just once; the ten biggest clones take up around 2.1%. The sample consisted of peripheral blood. The TCR comes from a man in his fifties with acute or convalescent COVID-19. V is TRBV6-2 or TRBV6-3 and J is TRBJ2-1; 7 nucleotides align to TRBD2. The CDR3 coding sequence is TGTGCCAGCAGTAACGGGAGGAGCTCCTACAATGAGCAGTTCTTC. Translating it yields CASSNGRSSYNEQFF.